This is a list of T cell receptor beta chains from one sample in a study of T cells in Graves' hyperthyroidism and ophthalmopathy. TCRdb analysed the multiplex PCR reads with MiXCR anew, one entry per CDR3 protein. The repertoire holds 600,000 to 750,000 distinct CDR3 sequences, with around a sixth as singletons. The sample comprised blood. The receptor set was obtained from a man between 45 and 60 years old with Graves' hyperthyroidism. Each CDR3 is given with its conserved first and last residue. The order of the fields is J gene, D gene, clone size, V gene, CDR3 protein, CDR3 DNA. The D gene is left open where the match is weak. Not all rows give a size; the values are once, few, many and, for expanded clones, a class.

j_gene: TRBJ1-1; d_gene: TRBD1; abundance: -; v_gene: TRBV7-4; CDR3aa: CANSPAGTGRAEAFF; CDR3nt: TGTGCCAACAGCCCCGCCGGGACAGGGAGGGCTGAAGCTTTCTTT
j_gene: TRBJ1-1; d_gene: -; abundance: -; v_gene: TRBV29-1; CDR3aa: CSVEGLTEAFF; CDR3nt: TGCAGCGTTGAAGGACTCACTGAAGCTTTCTTT
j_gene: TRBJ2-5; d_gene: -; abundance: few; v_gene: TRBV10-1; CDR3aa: CARGLREAQYF; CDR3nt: TGCGCCAGGGGACTCCGAGAGGCCCAGTACTTC
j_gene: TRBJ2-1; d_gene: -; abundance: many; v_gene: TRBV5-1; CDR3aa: CASTRPPSEQFF; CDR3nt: TGCGCCAGCACCCGGCCCCCGAGTGAGCAGTTCTTC
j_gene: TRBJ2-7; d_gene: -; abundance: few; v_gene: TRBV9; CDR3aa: CASTVLRVEQYF; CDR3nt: TGTGCCAGCACGGTTCTAAGGGTAGAGCAGTACTTC
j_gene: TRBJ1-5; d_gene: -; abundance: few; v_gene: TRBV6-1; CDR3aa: CASQGSNQPQHF; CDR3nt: TGTGCCAGTCAGGGTAGCAATCAGCCCCAGCATTTT
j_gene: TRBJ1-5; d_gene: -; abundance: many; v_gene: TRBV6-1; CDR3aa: CASSAPIGTGDQPQHF; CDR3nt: TGTGCCAGCAGTGCACCGATCGGGACGGGGGATCAGCCCCAGCATTTT
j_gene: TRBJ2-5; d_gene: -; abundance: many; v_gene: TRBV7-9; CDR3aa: CASSLGSGNQETQYF; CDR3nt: TGTGCCAGCAGCTTAGGTAGCGGAAACCAAGAGACCCAGTACTTC
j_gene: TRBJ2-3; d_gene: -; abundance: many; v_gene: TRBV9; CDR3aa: CASSADGDLTDTQYF; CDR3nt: TGTGCCAGCAGCGCCGACGGGGACCTCACAGATACGCAGTATTTT
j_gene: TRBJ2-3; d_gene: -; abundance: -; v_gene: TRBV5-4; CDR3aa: CASGSSGTDTQYF; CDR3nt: TGTGCCAGCGGGTCGTCGGGCACAGATACGCAGTATTTT
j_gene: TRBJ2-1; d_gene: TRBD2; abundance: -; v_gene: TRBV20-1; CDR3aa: CSARGLAGGSYNEQFF; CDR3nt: TGCAGTGCTAGGGGACTAGCGGGAGGTAGCTACAATGAGCAGTTCTTC
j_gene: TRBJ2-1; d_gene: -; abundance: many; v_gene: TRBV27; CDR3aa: CASSPPEDNEQFF; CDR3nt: TGTGCCAGCAGTCCACCGGAGGACAATGAGCAGTTCTTC
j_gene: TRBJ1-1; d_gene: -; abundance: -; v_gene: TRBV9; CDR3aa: CASSSLDLNTEAFF; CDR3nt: TGTGCCAGCAGCTCATTGGATTTGAACACTGAAGCTTTCTTT
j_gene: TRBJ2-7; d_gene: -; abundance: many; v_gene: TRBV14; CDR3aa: CASSPGTGVEYEQYF; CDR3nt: TGTGCCAGCAGCCCCGGTACGGGGGTGGAGTACGAGCAGTACTTC